This T cell receptor (beta chain) was identified in a study of blood T cell repertoires in COVID-19. Those enrolled in Seattle joined during active infection and were followed longitudinally afterward. Source study methods: Amplification with reference gene primers provided the estimates of nucleated cell counts. Profiled with immunoSEQ multiplex PCR; TCRdb holds only in-frame clones, not every one. V and J calls and clone size follow that table, whereas D and trimming were derived from the DNA. This table holds about 210,000 clones, approximately 84% found once. This CDR3 is built from 14 residues. V lost 3 bases to trimming and J lost 0 bases, with 8 bases between them. Per the germline V gene, CDR1 is MDHEN and CDR2 is SYDVKM.

Source material: peripheral blood. This chain joins TRBV28 and TRBJ1-1, with D tentatively TRBD1 (5 bases). The TCR was taken from an elderly woman with COVID-19, enrolled during active disease. CDR3 sequence (DNA): TGTGCCAGCAGTTTCTCGGGGGTGAACACTGAAGCTTTCTTT. It specifies CASSFSGVNTEAFF.